This T cell receptor beta chain appears in the sequencing data of a study of PD-L1 blockade in urothelial cancer. Germline CDR1 reads SGDLS; CDR2 reads YYNGEE. V was pared by 0 bases and J by 0 bases, with 6 bases between. The CDR3 extends over 14 amino acids. Time point meaning: peripheral blood 6 weeks after treatment start. TCR analog templates of synthetic origin were spiked into each PCR. Method: immunoSEQ multiplex PCR; TCRdb's copy keeps in-frame clones and lacks some. Of 45,000 to 55,000 clones in the sample, over 75% are singletons; the top ten hold more than 1.5%. The chain has TRBV9 and TRBJ2-5; D unclear. The sequence was obtained from a man in his fifties or sixties with urothelial cancer. This specimen consisted of PBMCs, obtained around atezolizumab (anti-PD-L1) treatment. CDR3: CASSVGGYQETQYF. CDR3 in DNA: TGTGCCAGCAGCGTAGGTGGCTACCAAGAGACCCAGTACTTC.